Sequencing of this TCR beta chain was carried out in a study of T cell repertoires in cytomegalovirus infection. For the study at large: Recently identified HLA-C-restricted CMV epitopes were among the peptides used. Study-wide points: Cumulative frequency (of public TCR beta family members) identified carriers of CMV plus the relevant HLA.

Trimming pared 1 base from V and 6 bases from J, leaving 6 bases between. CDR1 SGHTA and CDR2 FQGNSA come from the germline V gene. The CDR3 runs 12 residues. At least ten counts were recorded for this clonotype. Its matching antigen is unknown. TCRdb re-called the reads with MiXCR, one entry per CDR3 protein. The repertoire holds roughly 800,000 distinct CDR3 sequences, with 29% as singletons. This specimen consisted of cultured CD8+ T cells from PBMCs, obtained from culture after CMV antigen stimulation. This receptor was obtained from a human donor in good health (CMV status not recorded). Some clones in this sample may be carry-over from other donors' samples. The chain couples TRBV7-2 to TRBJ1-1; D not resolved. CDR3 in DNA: TGTGCCAGCAGCTTAGTGACACCTGAAGCTTTCTTT. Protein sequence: CASSLVTPEAFF.